This passage covers 12 T cell receptor beta chains from one sample sequenced in a study of graft-versus-host responses after intestinal transplantation listed by TCRdb under 2021. Which antigens these TCRs recognize remains unknown. The time point label for this specimen denotes: cells obtained before transplantation from donor or recipient. The library was prepared using the immunoSEQ multiplex PCR assay. TCRdb took over this immuneACCESS table, retaining in-frame rearrangements with V and J assigned. Such tables are incomplete; in checked studies, under half of the missing clones stem from an unresolved V gene, and the remainder is unexplained. In all, the sample holds approximately 81,000 clones, and 80% to 90% of those were seen once. Around 7.8% of the sample is in the top ten clones. The material sequenced was unstimulated CD8+ T cells sorted from spleen or lymph node cells, taken before transplant. These receptor sequences come from a human donor who was the organ donor for an intestinal transplant.

The rearrangement joins TRBV5-3 to TRBJ1-4, with a possible D match to TRBD1 (5 bases). TRBV5-3 is noted as an ORF with a role that remains uncertain. CDR3 length: 17 residues. The ends were cut back, 4 bases at V and 2 bases at J, with 18 bases in the middle. The CDR3 spells CARSPSLRGTTNEKLFF. CDR3 DNA: TGTGCCAGAAGCCCTTCCCTCCGGGGGACGACTAATGAAAAACTGTTTTTT.

The CDR3 loop reads CASSLAGSTTSFYGYTF. CDR3 bases: TGTGCCAGCAGCTTAGCGGGTTCGACTACATCTTTCTATGGCTACACCTTC. The gene calls are TRBV7-9 and TRBJ1-2; D is unclear. V gave up 0 bases and J gave up 4 bases, with 18 bases separating them. The CDR3 contains 17 residues. From germline, CDR1 is SEHNR and CDR2 FQNEAQ (reference sequence).

Judged by abundance, this clone is large. The chain is built from TRBV10-3 and TRBJ1-5; D unclear. CDR1 is ENHRY and CDR2 is SYGVKD in the germline V gene. The CDR3 has 14 residues. V shed 11 bases and J shed 0 bases, with 14 bases lying between them. The CDR3 here is CAADTADSNQPQHF. CDR3 nucleotide sequence: TGTGCCGCTGATACAGCAGATAGCAATCAGCCCCAGCATTTT.

V gene TRBV6-1 combines with J gene TRBJ1-5, with a weak D call TRBD1 (6 bases). Germline loops: CDR1 MNHNS, CDR2 SASEGT. The CDR3 sequence is 15 residues long. V was pared by 8 bases and J by 5 bases, with 19 bases between. CDR3 loop: CASRLARGGDQPQHF. The CDR3 DNA reads as TGTGCCAGCCGGCTAGCCAGGGGCGGCGATCAGCCCCAGCATTTT.

J is TRBJ2-3 and V is TRBV28, with D hard to call. V lost 0 bases and J lost 8, with 12 bases in between. CDR3 size: 14 residues. CDR1 and CDR2 from the germline V gene are MDHEN and SYDVKM. For the CDR3, the DNA is TGTGCCAGCAGTTTATGGACGGATATCGGTACGCAGTATTTT. Encoded protein: CASSLWTDIGTQYF.

This chain connects TRBV6-1 to TRBJ2-3; D uncertain. Germline CDR1 and CDR2: MNHNS and SASEGT. V lost 6 bases to trimming and J lost 2 bases, with 12 bases between them. The CDR3 contains 14 residues. CDR3 DNA sequence: TGTGCCAGCAGACCGGGCTCAGACACAGATACGCAGTATTTT. This encodes CASRPGSDTDTQYF.

The rearrangement uses TRBV6-5 and TRBJ1-2, with 7 bases fitting TRBD1. The V and J ends lost 2 bases and 8 bases, in that order; junction bases with no gene match: 5. CDR1 and CDR2 from the germline V gene are MNHEY and SVGAGI. There are 13 residues in the CDR3. The CDR3 nucleotides are TGTGCCAGCAGTTACCAGACAGGGCAAGGCTACACCTTC. Translated: CASSYQTGQGYTF.

V usage is TRBV27 and J usage is TRBJ2-7; TRBD2 might be the D (5 bases). CDR1 MNHEY and CDR2 SMNVEV come from the germline V gene (reference sequence). V shed 5 bases and J shed 1 base, with 9 bases lying between them. This CDR3 is built from 13 residues. CDR3 sequence reads: CASSPGLSYEQYF. DNA for the CDR3: TGTGCCAGCAGTCCAGGACTGTCCTACGAGCAGTACTTC.

V is TRBV20-1 and J is TRBJ1-1; no definite D call. The V gene's germline CDR1 is DFQATT and CDR2 SNEGSKA (reference sequence). V was shortened by 3 bases and J by 8 bases, with 10 bases between the two germline ends. This CDR3 has 11 amino acids. This chain's CDR3 is CSASLKGEAFF. The DNA of the CDR3 is TGCAGTGCTAGCCTAAAAGGGGAAGCTTTCTTT.

V is TRBV29-1 and J is TRBJ2-1; TRBD2 aligns across 12 bases. The length of the CDR3 is 15 residues. V lost 2 bases to trimming and J lost 3 bases; unmatched junction nucleotides: 2. Germline CDR1 is SQVTM and CDR2 is ANQGSEA. DNA for the CDR3: TGCAGCGTTGAACCACTAGCGGGGGGCTACAATGAGCAGTTCTTC. It specifies CSVEPLAGGYNEQFF.

The rearrangement joins TRBV7-9 to TRBJ2-1; D gene ambiguous. Germline lookup yields CDR1 SEHNR and CDR2 FQNEAQ (reference sequence). Trimming took off 7 bases at V and 8 bases at J, with 12 bases between the two ends. The CDR3 length is 12 residues. CDR3 sequence reads: CASIPIEYEQFF. CDR3 in DNA: TGTGCCAGCATCCCCATCGAATATGAGCAGTTCTTC.

This clone was seen more than once but under ten times. The J gene is TRBJ1-5, the V gene TRBV6-1; weak D call: TRBD1 (5 bases). This CDR3 is 13 amino acids long. The germline CDR1 and CDR2 sequences are MNHNS and SASEGT. V was trimmed by 10 bases and J by 3 bases, leaving 13 bases between them. CDR3 nucleotide sequence: TGTGCCATTGACAGTACAAACAATCAGCCCCAGCATTTT. Amino acid sequence: CAIDSTNNQPQHF.